The 26 T cell receptor beta chains given below trace back to one sample, sequenced in a study of T cells in Graves' hyperthyroidism and ophthalmopathy. Amplified TCR beta CDR3 regions derived from RNA transcripts. First-round RT-PCR with HTBI primers amplified the TCR CDR3 region. In TCRdb, the multiplex PCR reads were re-called with MiXCR into one record per CDR3 protein. This repertoire shows fewer than 350,000 distinct CDR3 sequences, roughly a fifth found once; its top ten account for around half. Sequencing used blood. These receptors were taken from a woman in her forties or fifties with Graves' hyperthyroidism.

This clonotype came up many times. The J gene is TRBJ1-2, the V gene TRBV27; weak D call: TRBD1 (6 bases). Trimming left V 3 bases short and J 5 bases short, with 10 bases between. Germline lookup yields CDR1 MNHEY and CDR2 SMNVEV (reference sequence). This CDR3 spans 13 amino acids. In nucleotides, the CDR3 is TGTGCCAGCAGTTTCCCGCAGGGGTATGGCTACACCTTC. Translated, it gives CASSFPQGYGYTF.

This clonotype was recorded a few times. The chain combines TRBV28 with TRBJ1-5; D unclear. CDR3 size: 13 residues. Germline V lookup: CDR1 MDHEN, CDR2 SYDVKM. Trimming removed 2 bases at V and 8 bases at J, with 10 bases between. The CDR3 spells CASSLGTKKPQHF. The CDR3 DNA follows: TGTGCCAGCAGTTTAGGCACTAAAAAGCCCCAGCATTTT.

This clonotype was found many times. This chain links TRBV30 with TRBJ1-5; tentatively, D is TRBD1 (5 bases). The V end lost 0 bases, the J end lost 0 bases, and 15 bases lay between the germline ends. In germline, CDR1 is GTSNPN, CDR2 SVGIG (reference sequence). The length of the CDR3 is 17 residues. The CDR3 protein is CAWSVRGRGNSNQPQHF. Written as DNA, the CDR3 is TGTGCCTGGAGTGTACGCGGAAGGGGAAATAGCAATCAGCCCCAGCATTTT.

This clonotype was detected many times. The chain is built from TRBV30 and TRBJ2-7, with a weak D call TRBD2 (5 bases). Germline assignment: CDR1 GTSNPN and CDR2 SVGIG (reference sequence). V lost 0 bases and J lost 5, with 14 bases in between. CDR3 length: 14 amino acids. The CDR3: CAWSVRGSRNEQYF. In nucleotides, the CDR3 is TGTGCCTGGAGTGTAAGAGGGTCCCGAAACGAGCAGTACTTC.

Only a few counts were recorded for this clonotype. V is TRBV29-1 and J is TRBJ2-1, with TRBD2 matching 9 bases. CDR1 and CDR2 (germline): SQVTM, ANQGSEA. The trim removed 4 bases at V and 0 bases at J, leaving 7 bases unmatched. This CDR3 has 16 residues. This CDR3 is CSVAGTSSSSYNEQFF. The CDR3 DNA reads as TGCAGCGTTGCCGGGACTAGCTCCAGCTCCTACAATGAGCAGTTCTTC.

This clonotype was seen a few times. The chain is built from TRBV5-1 and TRBJ1-4; D uncertain. V lost 0 bases and J lost 3, with 9 bases in between. The CDR3 contains 15 residues. Germline V lookup: CDR1 SGHRS, CDR2 YFSETQ. As DNA, the CDR3 is TGCGCCAGCAGCTTGGGGCGACCTTCTAATGAAAAACTGTTTTTT. It yields the protein CASSLGRPSNEKLFF.

This clonotype was counted a few times. The chain employs TRBV3-1 and TRBJ2-1; 12 nucleotides line up with TRBD2. The J segment lost 0 bases and the V segment lost 4 bases, leaving 10 bases of the junction unmatched. The CDR3 has 19 amino acids. Germline CDR1 reads LGHDT; CDR2 reads YNNKEL (reference sequence). DNA for the CDR3: TGTGCCAGCAGCCGGATCTGGCTAGCGGGAGGGAGCTCCTACAATGAGCAGTTCTTC. As protein: CASSRIWLAGGSSYNEQFF.

This clonotype was picked up a small number of times. This chain connects TRBV4-1 to TRBJ2-1; 8 positions match TRBD1. Trimming cost V 0 bases and J 8 bases; bases outside gene matches: 6. Germline V CDR1 and CDR2: MGHRA, YSYEKL. This CDR3 has 15 amino acids. CDR3 loop: CASSQDRTGWYEQFF. CDR3 in DNA: TGCGCCAGCAGCCAAGATCGGACAGGGTGGTATGAGCAGTTCTTC.

The rearrangement links TRBV5-4 to TRBJ2-1; possibly TRBD1 for D (5 bases). Germline assignment: CDR1 SGHNT and CDR2 YYREEE (reference sequence). Trimming took off 4 bases at V and 5 bases at J, with 16 bases between the two ends. There are 15 residues in the CDR3. The CDR3 region has the DNA TGTGCCAGCAGCCTGGGGCCTCTACCCAACAATGAGCAGTTCTTC. Its protein product is CASSLGPLPNNEQFF.

A word on this clonotype: This may come from a read error, since a much larger clone is one base off. This chain connects TRBV12-3 or TRBV12-4 to TRBJ2-2; D possibly corresponds to TRBD1 (6 bases). The CDR3 has 15 amino acids. In DNA form, the CDR3 reads TGTGCCAGCACATATGGGGGCTCGAACACCGGGGAGCCGTTTTTT. Translation: CASTYGGSNTGEPFF.

This chain connects TRBV28 to TRBJ2-5; TRBD1 matches at 8 bases. Per the germline V gene, CDR1 is MDHEN and CDR2 is SYDVKM. The CDR3 totals 15 residues. Germline trimming cut 10 bases from V and 2 bases from J; bases unmatched to any gene: 12. Written as DNA, the CDR3 is TGTGCCACCACATCACAGGGGGGCTATCAAGAGACCCAGTACTTC. Translating gives CATTSQGGYQETQYF.

This clonotype was counted only a few times. The chain joins TRBV5-1 to TRBJ1-3, with 9 bases that match TRBD1. Germline-derived CDR1 and CDR2 are SGHRS and YFSETQ. CDR3 length equals 15 residues. V shed 4 bases, J shed 3 bases, and the junction held 5 bases outside the gene matches. CDR3 nucleotides: TGCGCCAGCAGCGCGACAGGGGGGAATGGAAACACCATATATTTT. This gives the protein CASSATGGNGNTIYF.

The CDR3 coding sequence is TGCGCCAGCATACTCCCGGGACTAGGACCGGCAGATACGCAGTATTTT. Its translation: CASILPGLGPADTQYF. The chain combines TRBV10-2 with TRBJ2-3; 8 bases match TRBD2. The germline V gene encodes CDR1 WSHSY and CDR2 SAAADI. CDR3 length: 16 amino acids. The V segment lost 7 bases and the J segment 4 bases; nucleotides outside the gene matches: 13.

This clonotype was seen repeatedly, ten times or more. This chain connects TRBV28 to TRBJ2-5, with 9 bases that match TRBD1. With V trimmed by 2 bases and J by 5 bases, 9 bases remained unmatched. From germline, CDR1 is MDHEN and CDR2 SYDVKM. This CDR3 region has 16 residues. DNA of the CDR3: TGTGCCAGCAGTTTAGCCGGGACAGGGAACAAGGAGACCCAGTACTTC. It codes for CASSLAGTGNKETQYF.

This clonotype was picked up many times. The chain couples TRBV7-9 to TRBJ2-1; 12 bases fit TRBD1. The J segment lost 9 bases and the V segment lost 1 base, leaving 10 bases of the junction unmatched. Germline CDR1 is SEHNR and CDR2 is FQNEAQ (reference sequence). The CDR3 sequence is 17 residues long. For the CDR3, the DNA is TGTGCCAGCAGCTTAGGGGCACCGGGACAGGGGGCGAGTGAGCAGTTCTTC. It encodes CASSLGAPGQGASEQFF. Full variable domain (remainder filled in from reference TRBV7-9 and TRBJ2-1): DTGVSQNPRHKITKRGQNVTFRCDPISEHNRLYWYRQTLGQGPEFLTYFQNEAQLEKSRLLSDRFSAERPKGSFSTLEIQRTEQGDSAMYLCASSLGAPGQGASEQFFGPGTRLTVL.

V gene TRBV6-2 or TRBV6-3 combines with J gene TRBJ1-2; 7 nucleotides agree with TRBD1. The CDR3 consists of 14 residues. Germline trimming cut 6 bases from V and 4 bases from J; bases unmatched to any gene: 8. Germline assignment: CDR1 MNHEY and CDR2 SVGEGT. The CDR3 DNA reads TGTGCCAGCAGCTTGCTGGGACAGACCTATGGCTACACCTTC. Protein product: CASSLLGQTYGYTF.

There are many counts of this clonotype. The chain is built from TRBV20-1 and TRBJ1-1, with TRBD1 matching 10 bases. Germline values: CDR1 DFQATT, CDR2 SNEGSKA (reference sequence). With V trimmed by 6 bases and J by 5 bases, 9 bases remained unmatched. The CDR3 runs 14 residues. This chain's CDR3 is CSALKTGGFTEAFF. Written as DNA, the CDR3 is TGCAGTGCCCTCAAGACAGGGGGCTTTACTGAAGCTTTCTTT.

This clonotype was counted at least ten times. V is TRBV30 and J is TRBJ1-2, with a tentative D call TRBD1 (5 bases). Germline V lookup: CDR1 GTSNPN, CDR2 SVGIG (reference sequence). V was trimmed by 4 bases and J by 8 bases, leaving 20 bases between them. CDR3 length: 14 residues. The CDR3 sequence is CAWTNGWQGEGYTF. The CDR3 DNA is TGTGCCTGGACCAACGGGTGGCAGGGTGAAGGCTACACCTTC.

There are many counts of this clonotype. The chain links TRBV18 to TRBJ2-1, with D hard to call. The CDR3 loop spans 12 amino acids. In germline, CDR1 is KGHSH, CDR2 LQKENI. Trimming stripped 3 bases from V and 7 bases from J, with 7 bases between. For the CDR3, the DNA is TGTGCCAGCTCACCTACGGGTAATGAGCAGTTCTTC. Translation gives CASSPTGNEQFF.

The chain is built from TRBV13 and TRBJ1-1; D gene ambiguous. V lost 1 base, J lost 0 bases, and 9 bases lay in between. CDR3 length equals 15 residues. Germline V lookup: CDR1 PRHDT, CDR2 FYEKMQ (reference sequence). CDR3 nucleotides: TGTGCCAGCAGCTTAGATCACAGCATGAACACTGAAGCTTTCTTT. Amino acids: CASSLDHSMNTEAFF.

This clonotype was counted a few times. A read error may explain this, as a much larger clone is one base away. CDR3 DNA sequence: TGTGCCAGCAGTCCTTCTATTGGCACTAAAGCTTTCTTT. Its translation: CASSPSIGTKAFF. The chain recombines TRBV7-9 with TRBJ1-1, with D uncertain. In germline, CDR1 is SEHNR, CDR2 FQNEAQ (reference sequence). This CDR3 is built from 13 residues.

The CDR3 protein is CSVEKQEGNEQFF. In DNA, the CDR3 is TGCAGCGTTGAAAAACAGGAGGGAAATGAGCAGTTCTTC. This rearrangement joins TRBV29-1 to TRBJ2-1; TRBD2 is a possible D gene (6 bases). The V end was cut by 2 bases, the J end by 7 bases, with 12 bases between. The germline V gene encodes CDR1 SQVTM and CDR2 ANQGSEA. The CDR3 spans 13 residues.

This clonotype occurred many times. The rearrangement uses TRBV11-2 and TRBJ1-2, with 7 bases lining up with TRBD1. This CDR3 is 14 amino acids long. After removal of 7 bases from V and 4 bases from J, the junction contained 9 bases not matched to a gene. Germline CDR1 reads SGHAT; CDR2 reads FQNNGV. The CDR3 spells CASTLETGTYGYTF. In DNA form, the CDR3 reads TGTGCCAGCACCCTGGAGACAGGGACCTATGGCTACACCTTC.

At least ten counts were recorded for this clonotype. The genes are TRBV3-1 and TRBJ1-1; 7 bases agree with TRBD1. Germline V gene sequence: CDR1 LGHDT, CDR2 YNNKEL (reference sequence). Losses at the gene ends were 1 base for V and 5 bases for J; bases not matched to a gene: 7. The length of the CDR3 is 15 residues. The CDR3 here is CASSQGGQPGTEAFF. In nucleotides, the CDR3 is TGTGCCAGCAGCCAAGGGGGACAGCCTGGGACTGAAGCTTTCTTT.

The rearrangement links TRBV7-6 to TRBJ2-7; 11 positions agree with TRBD1. The CDR3 is 14 residues long. Per germline, CDR1 SGHVS and CDR2 FNYEAQ. V was pared by 5 bases and J by 6 bases, with 6 bases of the junction left unmatched. CDR3 DNA sequence: TGTGCCAGCAGCCAGGGACAGGGGGGAGCCGAGCAGTACTTC. This sequence encodes CASSQGQGGAEQYF. Filled out from reference TRBV7-6 and TRBJ2-7, the complete variable domain reads GAGVSQSPRYKVTKRGQDVALRCDPISGHVSLYWYRQALGQGPEFLTYFNYEAQQDKSGLPNDRFSAERPEGSISTLTIQRTEQRDSAMYRCASSQGQGGAEQYFGPGTRLTVT.

The rearrangement joins TRBV7-2 to TRBJ2-3; D gene ambiguous. The CDR3 totals 15 residues. The V end was cut by 5 bases, the J end by 3 bases, with 15 bases between. Germline V lookup: CDR1 SGHTA, CDR2 FQGNSA. CDR3 in amino acids: CASSPRPPPTDTQYF. DNA for the CDR3: TGTGCCAGCAGCCCGAGACCCCCCCCAACAGATACGCAGTATTTT.